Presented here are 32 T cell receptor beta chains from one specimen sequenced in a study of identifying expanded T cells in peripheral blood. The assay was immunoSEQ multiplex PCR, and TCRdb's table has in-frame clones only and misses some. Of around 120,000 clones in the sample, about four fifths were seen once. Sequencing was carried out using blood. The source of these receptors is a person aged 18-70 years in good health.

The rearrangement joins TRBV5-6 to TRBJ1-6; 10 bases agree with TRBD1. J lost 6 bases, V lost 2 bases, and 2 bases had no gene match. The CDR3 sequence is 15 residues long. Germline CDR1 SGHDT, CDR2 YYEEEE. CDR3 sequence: CASSLGDRGNSPLHF. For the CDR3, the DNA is TGTGCCAGCAGCTTAGGGGACAGGGGTAATTCACCCCTCCACTTT.

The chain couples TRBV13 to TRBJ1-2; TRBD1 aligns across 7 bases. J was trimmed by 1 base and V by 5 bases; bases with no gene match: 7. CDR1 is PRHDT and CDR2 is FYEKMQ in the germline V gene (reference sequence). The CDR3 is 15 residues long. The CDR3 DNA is TGTGCCAGCAGCCCCTGGACAGGTGGTAACTATGGCTACACCTTC. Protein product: CASSPWTGGNYGYTF.

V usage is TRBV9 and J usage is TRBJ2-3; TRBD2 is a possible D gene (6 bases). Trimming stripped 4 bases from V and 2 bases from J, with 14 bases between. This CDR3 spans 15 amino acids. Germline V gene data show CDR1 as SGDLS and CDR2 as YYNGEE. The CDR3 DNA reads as TGTGCCAGCAGCCCCTATGGGGGGTCCACAGATACGCAGTATTTT. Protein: CASSPYGGSTDTQYF.

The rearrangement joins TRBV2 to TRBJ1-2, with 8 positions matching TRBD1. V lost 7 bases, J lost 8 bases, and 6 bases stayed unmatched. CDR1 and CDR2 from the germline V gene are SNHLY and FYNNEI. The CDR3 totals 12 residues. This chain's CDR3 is CASNQGARGYTF. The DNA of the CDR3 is TGTGCCAGCAACCAGGGGGCCCGAGGCTACACCTTC.

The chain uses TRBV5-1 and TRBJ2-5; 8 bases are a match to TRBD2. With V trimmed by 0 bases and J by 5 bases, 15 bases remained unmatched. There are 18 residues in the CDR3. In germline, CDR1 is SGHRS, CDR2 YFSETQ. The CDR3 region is CASSLEPSGRLVGETQYF. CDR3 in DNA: TGCGCCAGCAGCTTGGAGCCTAGCGGGCGCCTCGTGGGGGAGACCCAGTACTTC.

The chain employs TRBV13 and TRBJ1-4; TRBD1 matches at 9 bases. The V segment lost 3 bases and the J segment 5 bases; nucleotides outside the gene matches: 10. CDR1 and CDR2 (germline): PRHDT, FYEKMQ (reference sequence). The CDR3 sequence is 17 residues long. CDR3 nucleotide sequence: TGTGCCAGCAGCTTGTACAGGGGGCCCGACCAAAATGAAAAACTGTTTTTT. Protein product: CASSLYRGPDQNEKLFF.

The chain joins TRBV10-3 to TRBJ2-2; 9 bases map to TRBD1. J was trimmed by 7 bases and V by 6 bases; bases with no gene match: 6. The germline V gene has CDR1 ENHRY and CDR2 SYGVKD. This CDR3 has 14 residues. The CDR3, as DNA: TGTGCCATCAGGGGACAGGGTGGGAACGGGGAGCTGTTTTTT. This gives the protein CAIRGQGGNGELFF.

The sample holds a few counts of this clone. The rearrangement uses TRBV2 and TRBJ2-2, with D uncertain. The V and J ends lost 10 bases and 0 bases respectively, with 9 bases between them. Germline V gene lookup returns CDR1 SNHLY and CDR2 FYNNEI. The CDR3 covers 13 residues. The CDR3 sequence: CATARANTGELFF. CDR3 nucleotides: TGTGCCACGGCGAGAGCGAACACCGGGGAGCTGTTTTTT.

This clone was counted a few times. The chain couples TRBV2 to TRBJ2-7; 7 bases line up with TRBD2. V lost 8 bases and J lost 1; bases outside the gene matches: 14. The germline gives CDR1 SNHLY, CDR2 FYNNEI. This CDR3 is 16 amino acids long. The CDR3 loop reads CASFTPGEGGSYEQYF. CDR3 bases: TGTGCCAGCTTCACTCCCGGGGAGGGCGGGTCCTACGAGCAGTACTTC.

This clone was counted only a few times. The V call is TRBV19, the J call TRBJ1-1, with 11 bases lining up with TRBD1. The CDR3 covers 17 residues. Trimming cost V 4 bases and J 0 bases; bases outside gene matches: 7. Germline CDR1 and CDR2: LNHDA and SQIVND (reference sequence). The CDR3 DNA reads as TGTGCCAGTAGTAGGCGGGGACAGGGGGTTATGAACACTGAAGCTTTCTTT. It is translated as CASSRRGQGVMNTEAFF. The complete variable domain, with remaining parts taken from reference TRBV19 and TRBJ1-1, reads DGGITQSPKYLFRKEGQNVTLSCEQNLNHDAMYWYRQDPGQGLRLIYYSQIVNDFQKGDIAEGYSVSREKKESFPLTVTSAQKNPTAFYLCASSRRGQGVMNTEAFFGQGTRLTVV.

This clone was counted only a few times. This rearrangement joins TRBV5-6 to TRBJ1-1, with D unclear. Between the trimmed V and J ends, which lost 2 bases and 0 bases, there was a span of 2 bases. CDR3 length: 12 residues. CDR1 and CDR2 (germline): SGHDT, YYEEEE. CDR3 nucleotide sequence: TGTGCCAGCAGCTTCTTGAACACTGAAGCTTTCTTT. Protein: CASSFLNTEAFF.

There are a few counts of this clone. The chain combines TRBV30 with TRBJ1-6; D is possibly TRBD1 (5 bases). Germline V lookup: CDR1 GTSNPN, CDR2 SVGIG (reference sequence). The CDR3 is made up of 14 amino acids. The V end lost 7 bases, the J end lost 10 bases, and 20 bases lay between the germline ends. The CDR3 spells CASLRVSRDSPLHF. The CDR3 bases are TGTGCCTCCTTGCGCGTCTCCAGGGACTCACCCCTCCACTTT.

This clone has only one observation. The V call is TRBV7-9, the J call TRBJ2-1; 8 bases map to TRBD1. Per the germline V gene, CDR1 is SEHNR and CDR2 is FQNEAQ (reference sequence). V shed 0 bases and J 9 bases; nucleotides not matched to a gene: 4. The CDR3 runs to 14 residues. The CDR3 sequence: CASSLAPTGGEQFF. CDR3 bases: TGTGCCAGCAGCTTAGCCCCAACAGGGGGTGAGCAGTTCTTC.

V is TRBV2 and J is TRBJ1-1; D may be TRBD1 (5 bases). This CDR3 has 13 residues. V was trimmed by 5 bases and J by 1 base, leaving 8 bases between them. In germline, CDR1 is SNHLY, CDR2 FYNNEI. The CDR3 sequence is CASSWGRNTEAFF. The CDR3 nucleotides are TGTGCCAGCAGTTGGGGACGGAACACTGAAGCTTTCTTT. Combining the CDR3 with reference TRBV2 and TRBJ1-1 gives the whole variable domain EPEVTQTPSHQVTQMGQEVILRCVPISNHLYFYWYRQILGQKVEFLVSFYNNEISEKSEIFDDQFSVERPDGSNFTLKIRSTKLEDSAMYFCASSWGRNTEAFFGQGTRLTVV.

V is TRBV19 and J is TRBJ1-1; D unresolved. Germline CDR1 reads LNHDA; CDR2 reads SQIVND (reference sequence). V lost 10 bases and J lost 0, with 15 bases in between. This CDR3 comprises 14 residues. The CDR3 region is CATWSESMNTEAFF. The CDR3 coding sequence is TGTGCCACCTGGTCGGAGTCTATGAACACTGAAGCTTTCTTT.

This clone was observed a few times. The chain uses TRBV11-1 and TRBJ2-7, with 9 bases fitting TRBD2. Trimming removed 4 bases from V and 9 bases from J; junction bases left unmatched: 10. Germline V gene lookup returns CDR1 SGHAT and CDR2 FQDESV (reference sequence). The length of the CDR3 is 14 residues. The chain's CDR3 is CASSSSGNSRGQYF. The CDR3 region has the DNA TGTGCCAGCAGCTCTAGCGGGAACAGCCGGGGGCAGTACTTC.

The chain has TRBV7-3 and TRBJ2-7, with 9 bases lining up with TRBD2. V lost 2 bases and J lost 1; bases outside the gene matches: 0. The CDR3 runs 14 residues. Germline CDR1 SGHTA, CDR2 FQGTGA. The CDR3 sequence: CASSLLAGSYEQYF. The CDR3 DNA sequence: TGTGCCAGCAGCTTACTAGCGGGGTCCTACGAGCAGTACTTC.

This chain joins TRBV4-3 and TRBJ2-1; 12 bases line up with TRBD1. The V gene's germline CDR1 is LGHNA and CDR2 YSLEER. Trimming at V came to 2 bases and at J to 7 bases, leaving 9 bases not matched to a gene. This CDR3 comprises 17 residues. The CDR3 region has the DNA TGCGCCAGCAGCCAAAGTGTGGGACAGGGGGCGCTTAATGAGCAGTTCTTC. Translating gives CASSQSVGQGALNEQFF.

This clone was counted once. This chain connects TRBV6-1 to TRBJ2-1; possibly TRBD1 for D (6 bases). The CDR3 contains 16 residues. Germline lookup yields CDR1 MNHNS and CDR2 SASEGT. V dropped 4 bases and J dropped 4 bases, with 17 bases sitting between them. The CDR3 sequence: CASSAPPRTGYNEQFF. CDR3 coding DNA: TGTGCCAGCAGTGCCCCCCCGCGCACAGGGTACAATGAGCAGTTCTTC.

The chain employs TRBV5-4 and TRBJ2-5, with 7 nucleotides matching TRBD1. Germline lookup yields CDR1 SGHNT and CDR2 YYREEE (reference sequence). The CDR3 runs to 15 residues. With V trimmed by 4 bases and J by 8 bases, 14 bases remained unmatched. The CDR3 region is CASSRDSPVGATQYF. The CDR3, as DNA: TGTGCCAGCAGCAGGGACAGCCCAGTAGGAGCTACCCAGTACTTC.

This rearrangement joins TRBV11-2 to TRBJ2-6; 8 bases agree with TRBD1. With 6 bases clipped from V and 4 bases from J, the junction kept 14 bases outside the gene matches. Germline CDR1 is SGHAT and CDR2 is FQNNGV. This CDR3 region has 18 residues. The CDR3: CASSSGQGPPGGANVLTF. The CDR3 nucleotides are TGTGCCAGCAGTTCCGGACAGGGCCCTCCGGGGGGGGCCAACGTCCTGACTTTC. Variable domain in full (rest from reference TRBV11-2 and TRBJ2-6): EAGVAQSPRYKIIEKRQSVAFWCNPISGHATLYWYQQILGQGPKLLIQFQNNGVVDDSQLPKDRFSAERLKGVDSTLKIQPAKLEDSAVYLCASSSGQGPPGGANVLTFGAGSRLTVL.

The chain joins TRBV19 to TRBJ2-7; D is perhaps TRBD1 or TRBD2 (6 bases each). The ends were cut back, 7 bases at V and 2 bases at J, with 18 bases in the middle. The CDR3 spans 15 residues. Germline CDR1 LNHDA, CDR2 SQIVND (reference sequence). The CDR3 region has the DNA TGTGCCAGTACCCCGGCGGGACATGGGGCCTACGAGCAGTACTTC. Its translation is CASTPAGHGAYEQYF.

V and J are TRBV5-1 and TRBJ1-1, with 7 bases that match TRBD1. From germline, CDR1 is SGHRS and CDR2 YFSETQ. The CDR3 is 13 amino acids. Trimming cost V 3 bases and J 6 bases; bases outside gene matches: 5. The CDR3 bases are TGCGCCAGCAGCTGGGGACAGAAAGCTGAAGCTTTCTTT. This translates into CASSWGQKAEAFF.

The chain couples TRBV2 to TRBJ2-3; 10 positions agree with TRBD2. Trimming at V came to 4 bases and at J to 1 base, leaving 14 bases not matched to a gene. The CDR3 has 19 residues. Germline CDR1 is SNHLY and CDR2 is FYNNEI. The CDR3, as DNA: TGTGCCAGCAGTGGGCCGAAAGCGGGGGGGATCTGGGGCACAGATACGCAGTATTTT. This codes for CASSGPKAGGIWGTDTQYF.

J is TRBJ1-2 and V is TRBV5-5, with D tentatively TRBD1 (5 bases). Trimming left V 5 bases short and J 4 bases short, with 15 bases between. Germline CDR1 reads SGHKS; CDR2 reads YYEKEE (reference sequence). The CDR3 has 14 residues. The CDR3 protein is CASRDTLGLYGYTF. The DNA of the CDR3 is TGTGCCAGCAGGGATACACTGGGACTCTATGGCTACACCTTC.

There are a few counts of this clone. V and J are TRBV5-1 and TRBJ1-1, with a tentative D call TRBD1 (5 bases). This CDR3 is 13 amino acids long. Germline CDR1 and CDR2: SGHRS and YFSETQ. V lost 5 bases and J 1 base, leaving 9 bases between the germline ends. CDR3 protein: CASREGPNTEAFF. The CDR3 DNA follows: TGCGCCAGCAGAGAGGGGCCGAACACTGAAGCTTTCTTT.

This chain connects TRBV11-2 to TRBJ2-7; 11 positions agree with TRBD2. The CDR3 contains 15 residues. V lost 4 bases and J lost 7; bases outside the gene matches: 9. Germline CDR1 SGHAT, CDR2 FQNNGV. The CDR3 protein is CASSSRLAGIGEQYF. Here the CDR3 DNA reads TGTGCCAGCAGCTCCAGACTAGCGGGGATTGGGGAGCAGTACTTC.

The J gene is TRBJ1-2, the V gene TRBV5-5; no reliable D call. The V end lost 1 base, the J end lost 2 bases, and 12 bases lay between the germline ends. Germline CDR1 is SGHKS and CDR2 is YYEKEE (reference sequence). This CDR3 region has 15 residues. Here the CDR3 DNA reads TGTGCCAGCAGCTTGTTATTTGAGGCGAACTATGGCTACACCTTC. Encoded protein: CASSLLFEANYGYTF.

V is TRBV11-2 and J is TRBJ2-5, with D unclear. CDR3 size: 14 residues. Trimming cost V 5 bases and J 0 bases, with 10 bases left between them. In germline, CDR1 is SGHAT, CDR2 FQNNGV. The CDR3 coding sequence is TGTGCCAGCAGCCCCAGGAGAAACCAAGAGACCCAGTACTTC. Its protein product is CASSPRRNQETQYF.

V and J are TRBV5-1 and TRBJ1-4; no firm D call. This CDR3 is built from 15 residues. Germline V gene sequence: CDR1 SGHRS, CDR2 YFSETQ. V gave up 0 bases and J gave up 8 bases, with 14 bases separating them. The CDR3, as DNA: TGCGCCAGCAGCTTGGGAGGCGCCTGGAGGGAAAAACTGTTTTTT. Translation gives CASSLGGAWREKLFF. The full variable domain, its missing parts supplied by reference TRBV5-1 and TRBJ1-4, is KAGVTQTPRYLIKTRGQQVTLSCSPISGHRSVSWYQQTPGQGLQFLFEYFSETQRNKGNFPGRFSGRQFSNSRSEMNVSTLELGDSALYLCASSLGGAWREKLFFGSGTQLSVL.

CDR3 DNA sequence: TGCAGCGTCGCCGGGACAGGGGTCTACAATGAGCAGTTCTTC. This gives the protein CSVAGTGVYNEQFF. This chain links TRBV29-1 with TRBJ2-1; 10 bases align to TRBD1. V gave up 6 bases and J gave up 3 bases; unmatched junction bases: 5. The CDR3 spans 14 residues. Germline V gene sequence: CDR1 SQVTM, CDR2 ANQGSEA.

The CDR3 nucleotides read TGTGCCAGCAGGGACTCCTACGAGCAGTACTTC. It yields the protein CASRDSYEQYF. The rearrangement uses TRBV6-5 and TRBJ2-7, with D unclear. CDR3 length: 11 residues. Trimming cost V 6 bases and J 0 bases, with 3 bases left between them. Germline V lookup: CDR1 MNHEY, CDR2 SVGAGI.